This T cell receptor (beta chain) was retrieved from a study of cytomegalovirus exposure and HLA in healthy donors. Study-wide findings and caveats: According to the study, around 180 TCR beta chains were cytomegalovirus-associated. The productive fraction for most TCR beta V segments was about 90% or about 30% in an earlier analysis.

It was with 60 Vbeta and 13 Jbeta primers that the PCR ran. The table came from immunoSEQ multiplex PCR; TCRdb's copy has only in-frame clones and leaves some out. In the table there are approximately 84,000 clones, 74% of which are singletons. The donors, nominally healthy at sampling, likely had unrecorded immune exposures. Comments on this clone: The antigen is undetermined.

The CDR3 has 15 residues. V was cut by 5 bases and J by 9 bases, with 20 bases left in between. Germline values: CDR1 LNHNV, CDR2 YYDKDF (reference sequence). The receptor was isolated from a man aged 35 to 55 in good health and CMV-seropositive. The sample taken for sequencing was PBMCs. The chain uses TRBV15 and TRBJ2-1; possible D gene TRBD1, 6 bases. The CDR3 region has the DNA TGTGCCACCAGCCCAATAGGAGGACCCAGGGGTGAGCAGTTCTTC. This codes for CATSPIGGPRGEQFF. Full variable domain (missing parts from reference TRBV15 and TRBJ2-1): DAMVIQNPRYQVTQFGKPVTLSCSQTLNHNVMYWYQQKSSQAPKLLFHYYDKDFNNEADTPDNFQSRRPNTSFCFLDIRSPGLGDTAMYLCATSPIGGPRGEQFFGPGTRLTVL.